The 18 T cell receptor beta chains in this list originate from one sample, sequenced in a study of blood T cell repertoires in COVID-19. Sequenced by immunoSEQ multiplex PCR; TCRdb stores in-frame clones only, minus some. The sample has over 150,000 clones, 88% seen once. Sequenced input: peripheral blood. All receptors derive from a man aged 50 to 59 who had recovered from COVID-19.

This rearrangement joins TRBV2 to TRBJ2-1; 11 bases match TRBD2. Germline lookup yields CDR1 SNHLY and CDR2 FYNNEI. The CDR3 loop spans 16 amino acids. With V trimmed by 6 bases and J by 4 bases, 8 bases remained unmatched. CDR3 protein: CASRTGGLAAYNEQFF. Here the CDR3 DNA reads TGTGCCAGCAGGACTGGGGGACTAGCGGCTTACAATGAGCAGTTCTTC.

CDR3 DNA sequence: TGTGCCAGCAGCTTCAGGGGGCAGAGGACTGAAGCTTTCTTT. Its protein is CASSFRGQRTEAFF. J is TRBJ1-1 and V is TRBV7-2, with 8 bases that match TRBD1. J lost 5 bases, V lost 3 bases, and 5 bases had no gene match. CDR3 length equals 14 residues. Germline V lookup: CDR1 SGHTA, CDR2 FQGNSA.

This sequence joins TRBV7-2 and TRBJ2-1, with 11 bases identical to TRBD2. After removal of 5 bases from V and 5 bases from J, the junction contained 5 bases not matched to a gene. CDR1 is SGHTA and CDR2 is FQGNSA in the germline V gene. This CDR3 has 15 residues. CDR3 DNA sequence: TGTGCCAGCAGCGCCTCTAGCGGGGGGCACAATGAGCAGTTCTTC. Amino acid sequence: CASSASSGGHNEQFF.

This chain links TRBV5-1 with TRBJ2-3, with D possibly TRBD1 on 6 matching bases. Germline assignment: CDR1 SGHRS and CDR2 YFSETQ. CDR3 length equals 15 residues. V was pared by 2 bases and J by 2 bases, with 12 bases between. The CDR3 nucleotides are TGCGCCAGCAGCTTCCGACAGGAGTCCACAGATACGCAGTATTTT. Amino acid sequence: CASSFRQESTDTQYF.

This rearrangement joins TRBV4-2 to TRBJ2-5, with 10 bases fitting TRBD2. Germline V gene data show CDR1 as LGHNA and CDR2 as YNFKEQ. The V and J ends lost 1 base and 5 bases, in that order; junction bases with no gene match: 1. There are 14 residues in the CDR3. The CDR3 DNA follows: TGTGCCAGCAGCCAAGGGACTAGCGGTGAGACCCAGTACTTC. Its protein product is CASSQGTSGETQYF.

V is TRBV29-1 and J is TRBJ1-2; D unresolved. Trimming stripped 2 bases from V and 3 bases from J, with 10 bases between. Germline CDR1 reads SQVTM; CDR2 reads ANQGSEA. The CDR3 covers 13 residues. The CDR3 loop is CSVESVADYGYTF. The CDR3 DNA follows: TGCAGCGTTGAAAGCGTGGCAGACTATGGCTACACCTTC.

The table lists this clone with a few counts. V is TRBV18 and J is TRBJ1-1; D call uncertain. In germline, CDR1 is KGHSH, CDR2 LQKENI. The CDR3 is 15 amino acids. V was cut by 1 base and J by 0 bases, with 9 bases left in between. DNA for the CDR3: TGTGCCAGCTCACCACGGCCGGAGATGAACACTGAAGCTTTCTTT. It encodes CASSPRPEMNTEAFF.

This CDR3 is CASSGQESTDTQYF. The CDR3 nucleotides are TGTGCCAGCAGCGGACAGGAAAGCACAGATACGCAGTATTTT. V and J are TRBV2 and TRBJ2-3; 7 bases fit TRBD1. Germline V gene sequence: CDR1 SNHLY, CDR2 FYNNEI. This CDR3 region has 14 residues. J gave up 0 bases and V 6 bases, and 3 bases lay outside the gene matches.

This chain uses TRBV29-1 with TRBJ1-5; 8 bases are a match to TRBD1. The V and J ends lost 5 bases and 0 bases, in that order; junction bases with no gene match: 3. This CDR3 comprises 14 residues. In germline, CDR1 is SQVTM, CDR2 ANQGSEA. CDR3 DNA: TGCAGCGTTCAGACAGGGGCTAGCAATCAGCCCCAGCATTTT. It encodes CSVQTGASNQPQHF. Drawing the rest from reference TRBV29-1 and TRBJ1-5, the complete variable domain is SAVISQKPSRDICQRGTSLTIQCQVDSQVTMMFWYRQQPGQSLTLIATANQGSEATYESGFVIDKFPISRPNLTFSTLTVSNMSPEDSSIYLCSVQTGASNQPQHFGDGTRLSIL.

The chain recombines TRBV2 with TRBJ1-2, with no clear D. CDR3 length: 14 amino acids. Germline CDR1 and CDR2: SNHLY and FYNNEI. The V end lost 2 bases, the J end lost 1 base, and 8 bases lay between the germline ends. The CDR3 here is CASSEQDFNYGYTF. For the CDR3, the DNA is TGTGCCAGCAGTGAACAGGACTTTAACTATGGCTACACCTTC.

The chain joins TRBV6-5 to TRBJ2-3, with TRBD2 matching over 7 bases. The CDR3 is 16 amino acids. Germline values: CDR1 MNHEY, CDR2 SVGAGI. After removal of 2 bases from V and 3 bases from J, the junction contained 8 bases not matched to a gene. CDR3 sequence: CASSYTLFGGTDTQYF. The CDR3 nucleotides read TGTGCCAGCAGTTACACCCTTTTCGGGGGGACAGATACGCAGTATTTT.

The gene calls are TRBV7-9 and TRBJ2-1; possibly TRBD2 for D (6 bases). Germline values: CDR1 SEHNR, CDR2 FQNEAQ (reference sequence). Trimming removed 3 bases from V and 7 bases from J, with 7 bases in between. CDR3 length equals 12 residues. Here the CDR3 reads CASSFSGNEQFF. CDR3 coding DNA: TGTGCCAGCAGCTTTAGCGGAAATGAGCAGTTCTTC.

The V call is TRBV28, the J call TRBJ2-2; 10 bases are shared with TRBD1. CDR1 is MDHEN, CDR2 SYDVKM, per germline. This CDR3 comprises 14 residues. V lost 9 bases to trimming and J lost 5 bases; unmatched junction nucleotides: 6. The CDR3 DNA follows: TGTGCCAGTAGACAGGGGGCGTTTACCGGGGAGCTGTTTTTT. Translating it yields CASRQGAFTGELFF.

The rearrangement uses TRBV5-1 and TRBJ1-1, with 8 bases lining up with TRBD1. The V segment lost 5 bases and the J segment 6 bases; nucleotides outside the gene matches: 9. The CDR3 runs to 14 residues. Germline-derived CDR1 and CDR2 are SGHRS and YFSETQ. The CDR3 reads CASSSGQGGPEAFF. The CDR3 nucleotides are TGCGCCAGCAGTTCTGGACAGGGCGGCCCTGAAGCTTTCTTT.

The chain has TRBV12-3 or TRBV12-4 and TRBJ2-7, with 7 bases fitting TRBD2. The CDR3 is 13 residues long. Unmatched junction bases numbered 6, after V lost 5 bases and J lost 5 bases. The CDR3 DNA reads TGTGCCAGCAGTCCCAGAGCGGGGCACGAGCAGTACTTC. This translates into CASSPRAGHEQYF.

The chain recombines TRBV4-1 with TRBJ2-7, with D tentatively TRBD2 (7 bases). The CDR3 contains 16 residues. In germline, CDR1 is MGHRA, CDR2 YSYEKL. Trimming shortened V by 1 base and J by 4 bases, and 17 bases separated the two germline ends. CDR3 nucleotides: TGCGCCAGCAGCCAAGGAGGGCGGGGGCCTCGATACGAGCAGTACTTC. Translation: CASSQGGRGPRYEQYF.

The rearrangement links TRBV7-7 to TRBJ2-7, with 8 bases matching TRBD2. CDR3 size: 13 residues. CDR1 SSHAT and CDR2 FNYEAQ come from the germline V gene (reference sequence). V was pared by 5 bases and J by 3 bases, with 3 bases of the junction left unmatched. The CDR3 region is CASSRSGGYEQYF. The DNA of the CDR3 is TGTGCCAGCAGCCGAAGCGGGGGCTACGAGCAGTACTTC. The variable domain in full, with the rest retrieved from reference TRBV7-7 and TRBJ2-7, is GAGVSQSPRYKVTKRGQDVTLRCDPISSHATLYWYQQALGQGPEFLTYFNYEAQPDKSGLPSDRFSAERPEGSISTLTIQRTEQRDSAMYRCASSRSGGYEQYFGPGTRLTVT.

The CDR3 DNA reads TGTGCCAGCAGTTATGCAGGGAGGTTCTCCTACGAGCAGTACTTC. Amino acid sequence: CASSYAGRFSYEQYF. The rearrangement joins TRBV6-2 or TRBV6-3 to TRBJ2-7, with D tentatively TRBD2 (6 bases). Looked up from germline, CDR1 is MNHEY and CDR2 is SVGEGT. There are 15 residues in the CDR3. V lost 3 bases and J lost 0, with 12 bases in between.